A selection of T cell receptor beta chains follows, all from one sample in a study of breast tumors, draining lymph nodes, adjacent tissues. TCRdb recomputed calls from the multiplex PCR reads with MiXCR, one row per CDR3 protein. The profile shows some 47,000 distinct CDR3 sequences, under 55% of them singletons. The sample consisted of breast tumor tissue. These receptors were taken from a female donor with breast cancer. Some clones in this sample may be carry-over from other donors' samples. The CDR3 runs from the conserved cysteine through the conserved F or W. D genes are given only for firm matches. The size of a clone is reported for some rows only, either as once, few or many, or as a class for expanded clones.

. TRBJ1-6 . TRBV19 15 CASSIESSYNSPLHF TGTGCCAGTAGTATAGAGAGCTCCTATAATTCACCCCTCCACTTT
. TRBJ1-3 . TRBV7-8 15 CASSYNTGTGNTIYF TGTGCCAGCAGCTACAACACAGGGACTGGAAACACCATATATTTT
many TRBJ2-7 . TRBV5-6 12 CASSFGSGEQYF TGTGCCAGCAGCTTCGGCAGCGGCGAGCAGTACTTC
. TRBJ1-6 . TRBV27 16 CASSQDIGRGSSPLHF TGTGCCAGCAGCCAAGATATTGGCAGGGGTTCTTCACCCCTCCACTTT
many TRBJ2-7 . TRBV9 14 CASSVGLEVYEQYF TGTGCCAGCAGCGTAGGACTAGAAGTCTACGAGCAGTACTTC
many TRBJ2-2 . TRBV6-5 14 CASSYLGRYGELFF TGTGCCAGCAGTTACCTGGGGAGGTACGGGGAGCTGTTTTTT
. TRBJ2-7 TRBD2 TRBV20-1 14 CSAGWSAGGSERYF TGCAGTGCTGGGTGGTCGGCGGGAGGGTCTGAGCGGTACTTC
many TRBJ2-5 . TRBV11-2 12 CASSSDRETQYF TGTGCCAGCAGCTCCGACAGGGAGACCCAGTACTTC
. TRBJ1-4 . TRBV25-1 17 CASSARDGARREEKLFF TGTGCCAGCAGTGCTAGAGACGGGGCGAGACGGGAGGAAAAACTGTTTTTT
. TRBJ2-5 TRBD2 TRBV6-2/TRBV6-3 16 CASRPGLAGTQETQYF TGTGCCAGCAGGCCGGGACTAGCGGGTACCCAAGAGACCCAGTACTTC
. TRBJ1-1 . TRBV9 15 CASSVGGQPNTEAFF TGTGCCAGCAGCGTAGGCGGCCAGCCGAACACTGAAGCTTTCTTT
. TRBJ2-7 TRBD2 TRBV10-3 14 CAISAPGGHHEQYF TGTGCCATCAGCGCCCCGGGAGGGCACCACGAGCAGTACTTC
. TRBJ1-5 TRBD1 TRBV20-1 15 CSAASGTGQGQPQHF TGCAGTGCTGCAAGCGGGACAGGGCAGGGGCAGCCCCAGCATTTT
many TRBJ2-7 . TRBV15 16 CATSRVGLVGPYEQYF TGTGCCACCAGCAGAGTAGGGCTAGTGGGCCCCTACGAGCAGTACTTC
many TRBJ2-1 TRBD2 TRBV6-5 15 CASRQPGRASNEQFF TGTGCCAGCAGACAGCCCGGGAGGGCCTCGAATGAGCAGTTCTTC
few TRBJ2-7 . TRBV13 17 CASSLEGGGKGPYEQYF TGTGCCAGCAGCTTGGAAGGGGGCGGGAAGGGGCCCTACGAGCAGTACTTC
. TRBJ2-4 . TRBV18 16 CASSPPAAGDSNIQYF TGTGCCAGCTCACCACCCGCGGCAGGGGATTCGAACATTCAGTACTTC
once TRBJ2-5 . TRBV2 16 CASSAFGPGLSQPQYF TGTGCCAGCAGTGCCTTCGGACCGGGGTTGAGTCAGCCCCAGTACTTC
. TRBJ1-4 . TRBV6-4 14 CASSDDPTNEKLFF TGTGCCAGCAGTGACGATCCAACTAATGAAAAACTGTTTTTT
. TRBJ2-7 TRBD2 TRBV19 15 CASSRSIAGVYEQYF TGTGCCAGTAGTAGGAGCATAGCGGGAGTTTACGAGCAGTACTTC
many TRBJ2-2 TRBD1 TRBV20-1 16 CSARDAGTGGTGELFF TGCAGTGCTAGAGACGCCGGGACAGGGGGCACCGGGGAGCTGTTTTTT
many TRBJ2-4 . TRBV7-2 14 CASSLQGLQGIQYF TGTGCCAGCAGCTTGCAGGGTCTCCAAGGCATTCAGTACTTC
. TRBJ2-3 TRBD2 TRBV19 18 CASSPASPAGINTDTQYF TGTGCCAGTAGTCCCGCTTCCCCAGCGGGGATTAACACAGATACGCAGTATTTT
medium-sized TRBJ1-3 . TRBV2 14 CASGLVRTGNTIYF TGTGCCAGCGGCCTCGTCAGGACTGGAAACACCATATATTTT
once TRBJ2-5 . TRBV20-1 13 CSAKKDNQETQYF TGCAGTGCTAAAAAAGACAACCAAGAGACCCAGTACTTC
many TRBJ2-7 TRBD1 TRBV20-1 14 CSITNRQGRIEQYF TGCAGCATAACGAACCGACAGGGGCGGATCGAGCAGTACTTC
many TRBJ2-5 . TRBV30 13 CAWSVNSLETQYF TGTGCCTGGAGTGTAAATAGTCTAGAGACCCAGTACTTC
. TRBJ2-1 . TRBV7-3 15 CASSLLAISYNEQFF TGTGCCAGCAGCTTACTAGCGATCTCCTACAATGAGCAGTTCTTC
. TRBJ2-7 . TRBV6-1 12 CASSVIGNEQYF TGTGCCAGCAGTGTTATAGGGAACGAGCAGTACTTC
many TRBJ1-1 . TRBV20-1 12 CSATDRFTEAFF TGCAGTGCTACCGACAGGTTCACTGAAGCTTTCTTT
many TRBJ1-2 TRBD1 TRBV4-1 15 CASSQTQGAQYGYTF TGCGCCAGCAGCCAAACTCAGGGGGCGCAGTATGGCTACACCTTC
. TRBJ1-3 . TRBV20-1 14 CSAPGPGEGNTIYF TGCAGTGCTCCCGGACCGGGAGAGGGAAACACCATATATTTT
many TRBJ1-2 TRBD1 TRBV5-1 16 CASSPTRDRGNYGYTF TGCGCCAGCAGCCCGACGCGGGACAGGGGCAACTATGGCTACACCTTC
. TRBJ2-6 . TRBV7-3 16 CASSSRLCSGANVLTF TGTGCCAGCAGCTCACGCCTGTGTTCTGGGGCCAACGTCCTGACTTTC
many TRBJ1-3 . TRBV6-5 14 CASYTQDRRNTIYF TGTGCCAGCTATACCCAAGATAGGAGAAACACCATATATTTT
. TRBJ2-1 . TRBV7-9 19 CASSLATAWHSCQDNEQFF TGTGCCAGCAGCTTAGCCACAGCATGGCACAGTTGCCAAGACAATGAGCAGTTCTTC
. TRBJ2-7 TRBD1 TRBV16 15 CASSQWTGGRYEQYF TGTGCCAGCAGCCAGTGGACAGGGGGCCGTTACGAGCAGTACTTC
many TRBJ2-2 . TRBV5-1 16 CASSPRGAKNTGELFF TGCGCCAGCAGCCCGAGGGGGGCGAAGAACACCGGGGAGCTGTTTTTT
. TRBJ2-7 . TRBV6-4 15 CASSPRAGTPYEQYF TGCGCCAGCAGTCCCCGGGCAGGGACCCCCTACGAGCAGTACTTC
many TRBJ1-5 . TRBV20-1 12 CSVLGGGQPQHF TGCAGTGTTTTGGGAGGAGGCCAGCCCCAGCATTTT
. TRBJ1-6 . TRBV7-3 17 CASSQMPVGDPNSPLHF TGTGCCAGCAGCCAAATGCCGGTAGGGGACCCGAATTCACCCCTCCACTTT
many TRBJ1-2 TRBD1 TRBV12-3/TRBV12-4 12 CASSSTGYGYTF TGTGCCAGCAGTTCGACAGGGTATGGCTACACCTTC
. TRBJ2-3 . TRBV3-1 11 CASSSADTQYF TGTGCCAGCAGCTCGGCAGATACGCAGTATTTT
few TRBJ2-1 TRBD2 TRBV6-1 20 CASRKIQGLAGRSSYNEQFF TGTGCCAGCAGAAAAATCCAGGGGCTAGCGGGAAGAAGCTCCTACAATGAGCAGTTCTTC
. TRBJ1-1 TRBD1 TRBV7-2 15 CASSPQGALTGEAFF TGTGCCAGCAGCCCACAGGGGGCGCTGACTGGCGAAGCTTTCTTT
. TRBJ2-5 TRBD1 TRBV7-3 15 CASSWTGGFQETQRF TGTGCCAGCAGCTGGACAGGGGGCTTCCAAGAGACCCAGCGCTTC
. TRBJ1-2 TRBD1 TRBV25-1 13 CASSATDRGAYTF TGTGCCAGCAGTGCCACGGACAGGGGTGCGTACACCTTC
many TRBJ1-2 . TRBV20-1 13 CSAIGPTNYGYTF TGCAGTGCTATAGGTCCTACTAACTATGGCTACACCTTC
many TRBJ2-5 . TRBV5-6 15 CASSFGAALQETQYF TGTGCCAGCAGCTTTGGGGCAGCCCTCCAAGAGACCCAGTACTTC
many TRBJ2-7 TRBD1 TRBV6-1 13 CASSTGGNYEQYF TGTGCCAGCTCCACAGGGGGGAACTACGAGCAGTACTTC
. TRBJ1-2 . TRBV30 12 CAWSVGGYGYTF TGTGCCTGGAGTGTGGGAGGCTATGGCTACACCTTC
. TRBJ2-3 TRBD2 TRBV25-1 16 CASSDPTLAGGDTQYF TGTGCCAGCAGTGACCCAACCCTAGCGGGAGGAGATACGCAGTATTTT
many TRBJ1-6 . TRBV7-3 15 CASSLLAALNSPLHF TGTGCCAGCAGCTTATTAGCAGCTCTAAATTCACCCCTCCACTTT
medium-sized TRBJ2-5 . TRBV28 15 CASSALGSTQETQYF TGTGCCAGCAGTGCACTGGGCAGCACCCAAGAGACCCAGTACTTC
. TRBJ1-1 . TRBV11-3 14 CASSKRDVNTEAFF TGTGCCAGCAGCAAAAGGGATGTGAACACTGAAGCTTTCTTT
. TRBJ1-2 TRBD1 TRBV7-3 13 CASSSRTGFGYTF TGTGCCAGCAGCTCTCGGACAGGGTTTGGCTACACCTTC
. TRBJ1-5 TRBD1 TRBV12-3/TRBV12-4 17 CASSFESDRVGNQPQHF TGTGCCAGCAGTTTTGAGTCGGACAGGGTGGGCAATCAGCCCCAGCATTTT
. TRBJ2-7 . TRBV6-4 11 CARRGPSEQYF TGTGCCAGACGCGGGCCCAGCGAGCAGTACTTC
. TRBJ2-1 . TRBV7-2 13 CASSLVWDDEQFF TGTGCCAGCAGCTTAGTTTGGGACGATGAGCAGTTCTTC
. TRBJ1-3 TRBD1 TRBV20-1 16 CSARGTWTGAGSTIYF TGCAGTGCTAGAGGGACCTGGACAGGGGCTGGAAGCACCATATATTTT